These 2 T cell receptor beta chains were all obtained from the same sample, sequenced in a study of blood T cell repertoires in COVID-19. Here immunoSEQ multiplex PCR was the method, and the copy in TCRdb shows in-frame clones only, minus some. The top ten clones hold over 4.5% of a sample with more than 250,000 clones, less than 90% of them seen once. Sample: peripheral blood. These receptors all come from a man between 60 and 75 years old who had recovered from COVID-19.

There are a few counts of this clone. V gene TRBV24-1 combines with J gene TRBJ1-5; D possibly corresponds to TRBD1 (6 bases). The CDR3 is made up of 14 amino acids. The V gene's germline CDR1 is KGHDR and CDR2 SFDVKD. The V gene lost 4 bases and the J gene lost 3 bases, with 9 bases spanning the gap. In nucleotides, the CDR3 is TGTGCCACCAGTGAAACAGGGCCCAATCAGCCCCAGCATTTT. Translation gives CATSETGPNQPQHF.

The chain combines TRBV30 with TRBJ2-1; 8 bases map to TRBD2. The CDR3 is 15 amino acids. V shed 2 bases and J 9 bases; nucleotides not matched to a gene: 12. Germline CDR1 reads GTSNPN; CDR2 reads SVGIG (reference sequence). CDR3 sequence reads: CAWSLIFGGAGEQFF. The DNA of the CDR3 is TGTGCCTGGAGTCTAATATTCGGGGGGGCCGGTGAGCAGTTCTTC.